This entry describes one T cell receptor (beta chain). The antigen is not known. Thawed PBMCs were FACS-sorted into unstimulated CD4+CD25+CD127- regulatory T cells, CD4+CD25- non-regulatory cells, CD4 and CD8 cells. This sample is part of a study of Tregs in tolerant kidney transplant recipients. Whole-study findings and limits: Biological reproducibility was not directly addressed in this study. Findings come from small patient numbers and require larger validation. Tregs expanded with activated donor B cells seemed most donor-specific.

V was pared by 10 bases and J by 0 bases, with 12 bases between. Per germline, CDR1 LNHDA and CDR2 SQIVND (reference sequence). The CDR3 length is 14 residues. This table comes from immunoSEQ multiplex PCR, and its TCRdb copy is limited to in-frame clones, with some not included. Of 15,000 to 17,000 clones listed, around 90% are singletons. Sequencing was done on a sample of CD8+ T cells from blood. The receptor's source is a human donor in good health. The chain has TRBV19 and TRBJ2-2, with D unclear. CDR3 loop: CATTWVSNTGELFF. DNA of the CDR3: TGTGCCACCACCTGGGTTTCGAACACCGGGGAGCTGTTTTTT.